Reported below is one T cell receptor (beta chain). This sample was taken from a study of blood T cell repertoires in COVID-19. V gave up 2 bases and J gave up 8 bases; unmatched junction bases: 8. The CDR3 spans 15 residues. Germline-derived CDR1 and CDR2 are KGHDR and SFDVKD. Per the original methods: It was from reference gene primer amplification that nucleated cell counts were estimated. The assay was immunoSEQ multiplex PCR, and TCRdb's table has in-frame clones only and misses some. V, J and clone size are taken as reported in that table, and D and trimming were inferred from the DNA itself. Here the sample spans about 130,000 clones, about four fifths being singletons.

V is TRBV24-1 and J is TRBJ1-2, with 9 nucleotides matching TRBD1. Sample: peripheral blood. The clonotype was recovered from a woman aged 45-65 years with acute or convalescent COVID-19. CDR3 bases: TGTGCCACCAGTGATTCTCGGACAGGGGTGGAGGGCTACACCTTC. This translates into CATSDSRTGVEGYTF.